Below, 13 T cell receptor beta chains from the same sample are listed, as sequenced in a study of blood T cell repertoires in COVID-19. The table came from immunoSEQ multiplex PCR; TCRdb's copy has only in-frame clones and leaves some out. The sample carries some 45,000 clones, over 75% recorded once. The specimen was peripheral blood. These receptor sequences come from a woman aged 55-69 years with acute or convalescent COVID-19.

This clone was seen just once. The V gene is TRBV6-6, the J gene TRBJ1-1; D gene ambiguous. The CDR3 runs 13 residues. Germline CDR1 is MNHNY and CDR2 is SVGAGI (reference sequence). Trimming pared 1 base from V and 6 bases from J, leaving 9 bases between. CDR3 in amino acids: CASSYYSEAEAFF. DNA of the CDR3: TGTGCCAGCAGTTACTATTCTGAGGCTGAAGCTTTCTTT.

This chain connects TRBV9 to TRBJ1-2; D is ambiguous. The CDR3 length is 14 residues. CDR1 and CDR2 (germline): SGDLS, YYNGEE. Trimming cost V 6 bases and J 4 bases, with 16 bases left between them. In DNA, the CDR3 is TGTGCCAGCACCTTATCCCCCTATTCCTATGGCTACACCTTC. Amino acids: CASTLSPYSYGYTF.

This chain joins TRBV19 and TRBJ2-1; weak D call: TRBD2 (6 bases). CDR3 length: 13 amino acids. The V gene's germline CDR1 is LNHDA and CDR2 SQIVND (reference sequence). V gave up 8 bases and J gave up 9 bases, with 17 bases separating them. This chain's CDR3 is CASRVGGMSEQFF. The CDR3, as DNA: TGTGCCAGTCGCGTCGGGGGTATGAGTGAGCAGTTCTTC.

This chain links TRBV9 with TRBJ2-3, with unresolved D. Germline-derived CDR1 and CDR2 are SGDLS and YYNGEE. CDR3 length: 14 amino acids. V dropped 0 bases and J dropped 0 bases, with 5 bases sitting between them. The CDR3 sequence is CASSVAPSTDTQYF. CDR3 coding DNA: TGTGCCAGCAGCGTAGCTCCTAGCACAGATACGCAGTATTTT. Variable domain in full (rest from reference TRBV9 and TRBJ2-3): DSGVTQTPKHLITATGQRVTLRCSPRSGDLSVYWYQQSLDQGLQFLIQYYNGEERAKGNILERFSAQQFPDLHSELNLSSLELGDSALYFCASSVAPSTDTQYFGPGTRLTVL.

The chain employs TRBV5-1 and TRBJ1-2, with D maybe TRBD1 (5 bases). Germline V gene sequence: CDR1 SGHRS, CDR2 YFSETQ. The CDR3 sequence is 14 residues long. Trimming took off 4 bases at V and 5 bases at J, with 15 bases between the two ends. The CDR3, as DNA: TGCGCCAGCAGCCGTGGAGGGGAGGAATATGGCTACACCTTC. Amino acids: CASSRGGEEYGYTF.

This chain uses TRBV5-6 with TRBJ2-3, with D hard to call. The CDR3 extends over 13 amino acids. CDR1 is SGHDT, CDR2 YYEEEE, per germline. Trimming shortened V by 0 bases and J by 2 bases, and 4 bases separated the two germline ends. CDR3: CASSLDNTDTQYF. Here the CDR3 DNA reads TGTGCCAGCAGCTTGGACAACACAGATACGCAGTATTTT.

The genes are TRBV29-1 and TRBJ1-2, with 11 bases aligning to TRBD1. With 7 bases clipped from V and 4 bases from J, the junction kept 8 bases outside the gene matches. Germline CDR1 SQVTM, CDR2 ANQGSEA. The CDR3 runs to 14 residues. The CDR3 DNA follows: TGCAGCGGATACGGGACAGGGGGGTTCTATGGCTACACCTTC. The encoded protein is CSGYGTGGFYGYTF. Complete variable domain (other parts from reference TRBV29-1 and TRBJ1-2): SAVISQKPSRDICQRGTSLTIQCQVDSQVTMMFWYRQQPGQSLTLIATANQGSEATYESGFVIDKFPISRPNLTFSTLTVSNMSPEDSSIYLCSGYGTGGFYGYTFGSGTRLTVV.

This clone came up a few times. This rearrangement joins TRBV28 to TRBJ1-3; unclear D gene. The CDR3 is 15 residues long. In germline, CDR1 is MDHEN, CDR2 SYDVKM. Deletions cut 2 bases from V and 1 base from J, with 9 bases between. The CDR3 DNA follows: TGTGCCAGCAGTTTAGTAGTAGCATCTGGAAACACCATATATTTT. It yields the protein CASSLVVASGNTIYF.

The genes are TRBV6-2 or TRBV6-3 and TRBJ1-1, with 8 bases that match TRBD1. CDR3 length: 16 amino acids. V dropped 6 bases and J dropped 0; count of bases not matched to a gene: 9. The V gene's germline CDR1 is MNHEY and CDR2 SVGEGT. DNA for the CDR3: TGTGCCAGCAGCCGGGGACAGGCCCCAATGAACACTGAAGCTTTCTTT. This codes for CASSRGQAPMNTEAFF.

The V gene is TRBV24-1, the J gene TRBJ2-1; possibly TRBD2 for D (6 bases). V was trimmed by 1 base and J by 10 bases, leaving 16 bases between them. The CDR3 covers 15 residues. Germline CDR1 KGHDR, CDR2 SFDVKD. CDR3: CATSDLQEGGVEQFF. The CDR3 coding sequence is TGTGCCACCAGTGATTTACAGGAGGGTGGGGTAGAGCAGTTCTTC.

The rearrangement links TRBV5-1 to TRBJ2-4; D may be TRBD2 (5 bases). Trimming took off 4 bases at V and 0 bases at J, with 14 bases between the two ends. CDR3 size: 16 residues. Germline CDR1 reads SGHRS; CDR2 reads YFSETQ. As DNA, the CDR3 is TGCGCCAGCAGCACCGAGGGCGGACTAGCCAAAAACATTCAGTACTTC. It codes for CASSTEGGLAKNIQYF.

The rearrangement uses TRBV6-6 and TRBJ2-5; D is possibly TRBD1 (6 bases). Germline-derived CDR1 and CDR2 are MNHNY and SVGAGI (reference sequence). The length of the CDR3 is 16 residues. Trimming left V 2 bases short and J 1 base short, with 14 bases between. DNA of the CDR3: TGTGCCAGCAGTTACCTCTCGCACAGGGCCCAAGAGACCCAGTACTTC. Protein sequence: CASSYLSHRAQETQYF.

CDR3 in amino acids: CASSLGEDYEQYF. The DNA of the CDR3 is TGTGCCAGCAGCCTAGGGGAGGACTACGAGCAGTACTTC. The rearrangement links TRBV27 to TRBJ2-7; possible D gene TRBD2, 6 bases. Germline CDR1 and CDR2: MNHEY and SMNVEV (reference sequence). V lost 6 bases and J 3 bases, leaving 12 bases between the germline ends. CDR3 length: 13 residues.